The 29 T cell receptor beta chains below all came from one sample that was sequenced in a study of T cell changes during pregnancy in multiple sclerosis. Generated by immunoSEQ multiplex PCR, the TCRdb table keeps only in-frame clones and is missing some. The sample carries 70,000 to 85,000 clones, about 91% recorded once. Source: peripheral blood, taken before pregnancy. These receptors were collected from a female donor with multiple sclerosis, enrolled in a pregnancy study.

The chain employs TRBV7-3 and TRBJ1-2; 7 positions match TRBD1. Germline V lookup: CDR1 SGHTA, CDR2 FQGTGA. V dropped 6 bases and J dropped 8; count of bases not matched to a gene: 9. This CDR3 region has 13 residues. The CDR3 DNA reads as TGTGCCAGCAGGCACCTTGGACAGGACGGCTACACCTTC. It encodes CASRHLGQDGYTF.

The J gene is TRBJ1-4, the V gene TRBV4-1, with D possibly TRBD1 on 5 matching bases. CDR1 is MGHRA, CDR2 YSYEKL, per germline. This CDR3 has 15 residues. Between the trimmed V and J ends, which lost 2 bases and 4 bases, there was a span of 11 bases. The CDR3 sequence: CASSQQQVLNEKLFF. DNA of the CDR3: TGCGCCAGCAGCCAACAACAGGTCCTTAATGAAAAACTGTTTTTT.

This chain joins TRBV19 and TRBJ1-4; D perhaps matches TRBD1 (5 bases). V was trimmed by 5 bases and J by 1 base, leaving 11 bases between them. The CDR3 has 15 amino acids. Germline CDR1 reads LNHDA; CDR2 reads SQIVND (reference sequence). This CDR3 reads CASSSVTVTNEKLFF. CDR3 nucleotide sequence: TGTGCCAGTAGTTCGGTGACAGTAACTAATGAAAAACTGTTTTTT.

This chain links TRBV5-8 with TRBJ1-2; D not resolved. The CDR3 is 14 amino acids. V lost 0 bases to trimming and J lost 7 bases, with 13 bases between them. The germline V gene encodes CDR1 SGHTS and CDR2 YDEGEE. The CDR3 protein is CASSLGDIIGGYTF. The CDR3 DNA reads as TGTGCCAGCAGCTTGGGAGACATTATAGGTGGCTACACCTTC.

The J gene is TRBJ1-1, the V gene TRBV30; 7 bases agree with TRBD1. J gave up 4 bases and V 4 bases, and 6 bases lay outside the gene matches. The CDR3 is made up of 13 amino acids. Germline assignment: CDR1 GTSNPN and CDR2 SVGIG (reference sequence). The CDR3 loop reads CAWTTGMVTEAFF. As DNA, the CDR3 is TGTGCCTGGACGACAGGGATGGTCACTGAAGCTTTCTTT.

J is TRBJ2-1 and V is TRBV7-9; no clear D gene. Looked up from germline, CDR1 is SEHNR and CDR2 is FQNEAQ (reference sequence). This CDR3 region has 15 residues. The V end was cut by 5 bases, the J end by 0 bases, with 11 bases between. The CDR3 reads CASSPLGSSYNEQFF. Here the CDR3 DNA reads TGTGCCAGCAGCCCCCTAGGCAGCTCCTACAATGAGCAGTTCTTC.

V is TRBV6-5 and J is TRBJ1-1; D not certain. This CDR3 spans 14 amino acids. V was shortened by 7 bases and J by 1 base, with 13 bases between the two germline ends. Germline-derived CDR1 and CDR2 are MNHEY and SVGAGI. The CDR3 reads CASMPPAGNTEAFF. The CDR3, as DNA: TGTGCCAGCATGCCCCCGGCAGGGAACACTGAAGCTTTCTTT.

This rearrangement joins TRBV10-3 to TRBJ2-3; 9 nucleotides agree with TRBD1. The CDR3 has 14 amino acids. J lost 0 bases, V lost 10 bases, and 5 bases had no gene match. Germline assignment: CDR1 ENHRY and CDR2 SYGVKD. CDR3 bases: TGTGCCAGCGGACAGGGGAGGAGCACAGATACGCAGTATTTT. Translation gives CASGQGRSTDTQYF.

This clone has a single count. This chain uses TRBV27 with TRBJ2-7; D perhaps matches TRBD2 (5 bases). The CDR3 contains 11 residues. V was trimmed by 5 bases and J by 3 bases, leaving 5 bases between them. Germline CDR1 is MNHEY and CDR2 is SMNVEV (reference sequence). CDR3 amino acids: CASSSGYEQYF. The CDR3 DNA is TGTGCCAGCAGTAGCGGCTACGAGCAGTACTTC.

The chain recombines TRBV30 with TRBJ2-2; D might be TRBD2 (5 bases). The germline CDR1 and CDR2 sequences are GTSNPN and SVGIG (reference sequence). V gave up 3 bases and J gave up 10 bases, with 15 bases separating them. This CDR3 comprises 13 residues. CDR3 sequence reads: CAWSLPGYEELFF. The CDR3 nucleotides read TGTGCCTGGAGCCTTCCGGGGTATGAGGAGCTGTTTTTT.

The chain has TRBV29-1 and TRBJ2-7; 7 positions agree with TRBD2. The CDR3 length is 12 residues. With V trimmed by 7 bases and J by 5 bases, 8 bases remained unmatched. Germline V gene sequence: CDR1 SQVTM, CDR2 ANQGSEA. The CDR3 sequence: CSAGTTNHEQYF. In DNA form, the CDR3 reads TGCAGCGCTGGGACTACGAACCACGAGCAGTACTTC.

The J gene is TRBJ2-3, the V gene TRBV27; 13 positions match TRBD2. The CDR3 is made up of 19 amino acids. Trimming cost V 4 bases and J 0 bases; bases outside gene matches: 10. CDR1 is MNHEY, CDR2 SMNVEV, per germline (reference sequence). CDR3 sequence reads: CASSSIRLAGGPSTDTQYF. The CDR3 bases are TGTGCCAGCAGTTCAATCCGACTAGCGGGGGGCCCTAGCACAGATACGCAGTATTTT.

V usage is TRBV25-1 and J usage is TRBJ2-1, with unresolved D. Trimming cost V 10 bases and J 0 bases, with 13 bases left between them. Germline V CDR1 and CDR2: MGHDK, SYGVNS. This CDR3 region has 14 residues. CDR3 in DNA: TGTGCCACCCAATCGATTAGCTCCTACAATGAGCAGTTCTTC. It encodes CATQSISSYNEQFF.

The rearrangement joins TRBV6-5 to TRBJ1-5; 7 nucleotides agree with TRBD1. The V gene's germline CDR1 is MNHEY and CDR2 SVGAGI. The CDR3 spans 13 residues. V shed 6 bases, J shed 6 bases, and the junction held 5 bases outside the gene matches. The DNA for the CDR3 is TGTGCCAGCAGGACAGGGCTCACTCAGCCCCAGCATTTT. This translates into CASRTGLTQPQHF.

The gene calls are TRBV19 and TRBJ1-1; TRBD1 matches at 8 bases. The V gene's germline CDR1 is LNHDA and CDR2 SQIVND (reference sequence). The J segment lost 2 bases and the V segment lost 5 bases, leaving 7 bases of the junction unmatched. This CDR3 contains 15 residues. The CDR3 is CASSPMGQANTEAFF. DNA of the CDR3: TGTGCCAGTAGTCCAATGGGACAGGCCAACACTGAAGCTTTCTTT. Looking up the rest from reference TRBV19 and TRBJ1-1 gives the full variable domain: DGGITQSPKYLFRKEGQNVTLSCEQNLNHDAMYWYRQDPGQGLRLIYYSQIVNDFQKGDIAEGYSVSREKKESFPLTVTSAQKNPTAFYLCASSPMGQANTEAFFGQGTRLTVV.

The chain carries TRBV4-2 and TRBJ2-1, with D possibly being TRBD1 (6 bases). The CDR3 covers 15 residues. Germline assignment: CDR1 LGHNA and CDR2 YNFKEQ. V was clipped by 0 bases and J by 8 bases, with 14 bases between them. The CDR3 DNA sequence: TGTGCCAGCAGCCAAGAGTCCAGGGGCCAGGATGAGCAGTTCTTC. It encodes CASSQESRGQDEQFF.

The rearrangement joins TRBV6-6 to TRBJ1-2; D is uncertain. CDR1 and CDR2 from the germline V gene are MNHNY and SVGAGI (reference sequence). This CDR3 is built from 10 residues. V lost 9 bases and J lost 8, with 10 bases in between. DNA of the CDR3: TGTGCCAGTTTGGGCATAGGCTACACCTTC. It is translated as CASLGIGYTF.

The chain is built from TRBV6-6 and TRBJ1-6, with TRBD1 matching over 7 bases. Unmatched junction bases numbered 5, after V lost 0 bases and J lost 6 bases. The CDR3 covers 16 residues. From germline, CDR1 is MNHNY and CDR2 SVGAGI (reference sequence). The CDR3 nucleotides are TGTGCCAGCAGTTACTCGCCCAACAGGGGTAATTCACCCCTCCACTTT. The encoded protein is CASSYSPNRGNSPLHF.

The chain uses TRBV6-4 and TRBJ2-3; the D gene is possibly TRBD2 (7 bases). CDR1 is MRHNA and CDR2 is SNTAGT in the germline V gene. The CDR3 runs to 14 residues. V was clipped by 5 bases and J by 0 bases, with 9 bases between them. The chain's CDR3 is CASSPGGSTDTQYF. The CDR3, as DNA: TGTGCCAGCAGTCCGGGGGGCAGCACAGATACGCAGTATTTT.

The J gene is TRBJ1-4, the V gene TRBV7-9; TRBD1 matches 7 bases. The CDR3 is 15 residues long. J lost 7 bases, V lost 5 bases, and 10 bases had no gene match. Germline V gives CDR1 SEHNR, CDR2 FQNEAQ (reference sequence). CDR3 bases: TGTGCCAGCAGCCCGTCGGGACAGTTCTCTGAAAAACTGTTTTTT. This sequence encodes CASSPSGQFSEKLFF.

The chain is built from TRBV5-5 and TRBJ2-7; 11 bases line up with TRBD1. Germline CDR1 reads SGHKS; CDR2 reads YYEKEE (reference sequence). With V trimmed by 6 bases and J by 6 bases, 8 bases remained unmatched. CDR3 length equals 14 residues. CDR3 DNA sequence: TGTGCCAGCATCCCTCGGGGGACAGGGGGCGAGCAGTACTTC. It yields the protein CASIPRGTGGEQYF.

The V gene is TRBV11-2, the J gene TRBJ1-6; D may be TRBD1 (6 bases). The CDR3 runs 17 residues. Germline values: CDR1 SGHAT, CDR2 FQNNGV. The ends were cut back, 5 bases at V and 7 bases at J, with 21 bases in the middle. CDR3 residues: CASSPGDIPKENSPLHF. The CDR3 DNA follows: TGTGCCAGCAGCCCCGGGGACATCCCGAAAGAGAATTCACCCCTCCACTTT. Based on the CDR3 plus reference TRBV11-2 and TRBJ1-6, the full variable domain is EAGVAQSPRYKIIEKRQSVAFWCNPISGHATLYWYQQILGQGPKLLIQFQNNGVVDDSQLPKDRFSAERLKGVDSTLKIQPAKLEDSAVYLCASSPGDIPKENSPLHFGNGTRLTVT.

The chain joins TRBV7-3 to TRBJ2-3; 11 nucleotides align to TRBD2. V was pared by 6 bases and J by 3 bases, with 5 bases of the junction left unmatched. In germline, CDR1 is SGHTA, CDR2 FQGTGA. The CDR3 loop spans 15 amino acids. The CDR3 protein is CASSLAGGRTDTQYF. The DNA for the CDR3 is TGTGCCAGCAGTCTAGCGGGGGGACGAACAGATACGCAGTATTTT. The full variable domain, rest sourced from reference TRBV7-3 and TRBJ2-3, is GAGVSQTPSNKVTEKGKYVELRCDPISGHTALYWYRQSLGQGPEFLIYFQGTGAADDSGLPNDRFFAVRPEGSVSTLKIQRTERGDSAVYLCASSLAGGRTDTQYFGPGTRLTVL.

The chain joins TRBV19 to TRBJ1-6, with 9 bases matching TRBD1. In germline, CDR1 is LNHDA, CDR2 SQIVND (reference sequence). The CDR3 sequence is 16 residues long. V lost 4 bases, J lost 10 bases, and 11 bases stayed unmatched. CDR3 protein: CASSREGQGSESPLHF. In DNA, the CDR3 is TGTGCCAGTAGTAGGGAAGGACAGGGGTCCGAGTCACCCCTCCACTTT.

The rearrangement joins TRBV11-2 to TRBJ2-3; TRBD1 matches at 9 bases. This CDR3 contains 15 residues. V was pared by 5 bases and J by 2 bases, with 5 bases of the junction left unmatched. CDR1 and CDR2 (germline): SGHAT, FQNNGV. Here the CDR3 reads CASSRDRAPTDTQYF. In DNA form, the CDR3 reads TGTGCCAGCAGCCGGGACAGGGCTCCCACAGATACGCAGTATTTT.

The V and J genes are TRBV7-8 and TRBJ2-7, with 8 bases matching TRBD1. Germline V gene sequence: CDR1 SGHVS, CDR2 FQNEAQ. The CDR3 covers 15 residues. J lost 4 bases, V lost 1 base, and 6 bases had no gene match. The CDR3 DNA sequence: TGTGCCAGCAGCTTAGACGACAGGGGCCCATACGAGCAGTACTTC. It encodes CASSLDDRGPYEQYF.

This chain joins TRBV4-2 and TRBJ2-3; D is perhaps TRBD2 (5 bases). Per the germline V gene, CDR1 is LGHNA and CDR2 is YNFKEQ. The ends were cut back, 0 bases at V and 4 bases at J, with 8 bases in the middle. CDR3 length: 14 residues. CDR3 sequence (DNA): TGTGCCAGCAGCCAAGAGACGAGGGCAGATACGCAGTATTTT. Translated: CASSQETRADTQYF.

This chain links TRBV6-5 with TRBJ1-2; 8 positions match TRBD1. Trimming at V came to 0 bases and at J to 6 bases, leaving 6 bases not matched to a gene. Germline assignment: CDR1 MNHEY and CDR2 SVGAGI. This CDR3 has 15 residues. The CDR3 DNA sequence: TGTGCCAGCAGTTACTCTCAGGGGGCGTTCGATGGCTACACCTTC. Translating gives CASSYSQGAFDGYTF.

V and J are TRBV19 and TRBJ2-5, with 10 bases identical to TRBD1. CDR3 length equals 16 residues. With V trimmed by 5 bases and J by 1 base, 7 bases remained unmatched. CDR1 and CDR2 (germline): LNHDA, SQIVND (reference sequence). Here the CDR3 reads CASSSHRTGGQETQYF. CDR3 nucleotide sequence: TGTGCCAGTAGTTCTCACCGGACAGGGGGCCAAGAGACCCAGTACTTC.